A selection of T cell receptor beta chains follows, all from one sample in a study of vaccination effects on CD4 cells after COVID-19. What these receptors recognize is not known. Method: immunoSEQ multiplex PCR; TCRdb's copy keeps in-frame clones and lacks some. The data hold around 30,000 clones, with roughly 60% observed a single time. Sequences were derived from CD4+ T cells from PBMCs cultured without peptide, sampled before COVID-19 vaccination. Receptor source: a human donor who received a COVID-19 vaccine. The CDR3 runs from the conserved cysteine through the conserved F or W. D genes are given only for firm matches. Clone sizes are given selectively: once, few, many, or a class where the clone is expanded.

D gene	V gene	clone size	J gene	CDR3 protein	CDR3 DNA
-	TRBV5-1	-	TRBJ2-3	CASSLGVMTDTQYF	TGCGCCAGCAGCTTGGGTGTAATGACAGATACGCAGTATTTT
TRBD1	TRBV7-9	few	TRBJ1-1	CASSLMPGQGAGGTEAFF	TGTGCCAGCAGCCTCATGCCGGGACAGGGGGCCGGAGGGACTGAAGCTTTCTTT
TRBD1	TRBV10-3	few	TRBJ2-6	CAIRGGRDRGSSGANVLTF	TGTGCCATCAGAGGAGGGAGGGACAGGGGCTCCTCTGGGGCCAACGTCCTGACTTTC
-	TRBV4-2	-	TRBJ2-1	CASTESSYNEQFF	TGTGCCAGCACAGAAAGCTCCTACAATGAGCAGTTCTTC
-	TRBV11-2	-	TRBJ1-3	CASSLVRGTGNTIYF	TGTGCCAGCAGCTTAGTTCGGGGAACTGGAAACACCATATATTTT
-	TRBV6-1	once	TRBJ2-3	CASSEALGYTDTQYF	TGTGCCAGCAGTGAAGCGTTGGGGTACACAGATACGCAGTATTTT
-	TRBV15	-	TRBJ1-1	CATSSLSWTPFATEAFF	TGTGCCACCAGCAGCCTCTCCTGGACCCCTTTTGCCACTGAAGCTTTCTTT
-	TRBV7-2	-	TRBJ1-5	CASSLGAGSNQPQHF	TGTGCCAGCAGCTTAGGGGCAGGGAGCAATCAGCCCCAGCATTTT
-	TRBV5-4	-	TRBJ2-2	CASRNKGAERAGELFF	TGTGCCAGCAGAAACAAAGGGGCAGAGCGGGCCGGGGAGCTGTTTTTT
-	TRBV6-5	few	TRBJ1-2	CASNIPPNYGYTF	TGTGCCAGCAATATACCGCCTAACTATGGCTACACCTTC
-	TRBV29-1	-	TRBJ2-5	CSFTRYQETQYF	TGCAGCTTCACACGATACCAAGAGACCCAGTACTTC
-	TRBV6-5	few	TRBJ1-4	CATRPRQGFNEKLFF	TGTGCCACCCGCCCGCGCCAGGGGTTTAATGAAAAACTGTTTTTT
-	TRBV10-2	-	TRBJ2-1	CASSESTQGNEQFF	TGCGCCAGCAGTGAGTCGACGCAGGGCAATGAGCAGTTCTTC
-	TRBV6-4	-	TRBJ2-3	CASSDSMGVLIDTQYF	TGTGCCAGCAGTGACTCGATGGGGGTCCTTATAGATACGCAGTATTTT
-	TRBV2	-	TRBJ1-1	CASSVTTMNTEAFF	TGTGCCAGCAGTGTGACGACAATGAACACTGAAGCTTTCTTT
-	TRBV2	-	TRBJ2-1	CASSRLVSYNEQFF	TGTGCCAGCAGTAGGCTAGTATCCTACAATGAGCAGTTCTTC
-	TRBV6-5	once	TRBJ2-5	CASSYSTSGRQTQYF	TGTGCCAGCAGTTACTCGACATCGGGGCGGCAGACCCAGTACTTC
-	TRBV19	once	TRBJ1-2	CASSIGGEEYGYTF	TGTGCCAGTAGTATCGGGGGCGAAGAGTATGGCTACACCTTC
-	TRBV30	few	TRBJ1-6	CAWSVRDGSYNSPLHF	TGTGCCTGGAGTGTACGAGACGGCTCCTATAATTCACCCCTCCACTTT
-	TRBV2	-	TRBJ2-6	CASRDLQVSGANVLTF	TGTGCCAGCAGGGATCTTCAGGTATCTGGGGCCAACGTCCTGACTTTC
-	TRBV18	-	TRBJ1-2	CASSPSRENYGYTF	TGTGCCAGCTCACCATCTCGGGAAAACTATGGCTACACCTTC
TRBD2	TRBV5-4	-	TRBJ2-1	CASSSGGTRGSEQFF	TGTGCCAGCAGCTCCGGTGGGACTAGGGGCTCGGAGCAGTTCTTC